This T cell receptor beta chain emerged from a study of CD4 T cells in relation to SARS-CoV-2 and coronaviruses. Germline CDR1 is KGHDR and CDR2 is SFDVKD. Trimming cost V 2 bases and J 7 bases, with 8 bases left between them. This CDR3 contains 12 residues. Produced via immunoSEQ multiplex PCR; TCRdb's table is partial and in-frame only. Of approximately 37,000 clones listed, roughly 88% are singletons. Naive and memory CD4+ T cells were separated from cryopreserved PBMCs. Sequenced input: memory CD4+ T cells from PBMCs. This rearrangement joins TRBV24-1 to TRBJ2-7, with D perhaps matching TRBD2 (5 bases). This TCR derives from an adult with COVID-19. CDR3 residues: CATSDSGWEQYF. The DNA for the CDR3 is TGTGCCACCAGTGATTCGGGGTGGGAGCAGTACTTC.